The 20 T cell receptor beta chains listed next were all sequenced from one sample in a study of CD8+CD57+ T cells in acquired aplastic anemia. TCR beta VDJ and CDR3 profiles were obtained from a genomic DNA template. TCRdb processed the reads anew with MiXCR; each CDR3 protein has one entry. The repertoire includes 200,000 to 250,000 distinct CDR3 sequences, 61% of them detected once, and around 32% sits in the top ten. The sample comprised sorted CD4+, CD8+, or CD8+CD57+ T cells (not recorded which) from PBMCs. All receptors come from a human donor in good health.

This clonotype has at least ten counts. The CDR3 region is CASNVASWGDTEAFF. The DNA of the CDR3 is TGTGCCAGTAACGTCGCCTCATGGGGGGACACTGAAGCTTTCTTT. This chain joins TRBV19 and TRBJ1-1; D is possibly TRBD1 (5 bases). V was clipped by 7 bases and J by 3 bases, with 18 bases between them. CDR3 length equals 15 residues. CDR1 LNHDA and CDR2 SQIVND come from the germline V gene (reference sequence).

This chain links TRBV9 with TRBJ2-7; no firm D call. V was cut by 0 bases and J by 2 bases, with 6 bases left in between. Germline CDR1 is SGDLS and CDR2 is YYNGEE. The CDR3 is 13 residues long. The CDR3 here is CASSVEQPYEQYF. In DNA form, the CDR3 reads TGTGCCAGCAGCGTAGAACAACCCTACGAGCAGTACTTC.

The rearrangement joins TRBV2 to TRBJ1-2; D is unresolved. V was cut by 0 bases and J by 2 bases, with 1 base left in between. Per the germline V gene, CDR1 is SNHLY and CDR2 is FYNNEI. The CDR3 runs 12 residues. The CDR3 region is CASSEANYGYTF. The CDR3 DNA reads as TGTGCCAGCAGTGAAGCCAACTATGGCTACACCTTC.

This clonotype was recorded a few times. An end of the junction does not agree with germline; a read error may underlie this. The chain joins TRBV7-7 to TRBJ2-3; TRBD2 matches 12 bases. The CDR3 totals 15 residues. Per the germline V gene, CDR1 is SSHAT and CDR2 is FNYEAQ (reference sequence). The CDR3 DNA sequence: TGTGCTAGCAGCATAGCTAGCGGGGGGGGCAATGAGCAGTATTTT. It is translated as CASSIASGGGNEQYF.

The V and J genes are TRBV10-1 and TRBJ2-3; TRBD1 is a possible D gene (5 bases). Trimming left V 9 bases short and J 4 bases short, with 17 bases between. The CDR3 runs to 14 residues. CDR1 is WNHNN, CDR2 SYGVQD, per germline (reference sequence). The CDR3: CASSRAGSSDTQYF. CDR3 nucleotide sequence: TGCGCCAGTTCAAGGGCAGGGTCGTCAGATACGCAGTATTTT.

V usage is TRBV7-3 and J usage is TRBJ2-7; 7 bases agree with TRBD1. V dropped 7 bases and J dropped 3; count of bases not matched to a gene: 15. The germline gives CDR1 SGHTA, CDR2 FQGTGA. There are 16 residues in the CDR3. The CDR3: CASISTTGAFYYEQYF. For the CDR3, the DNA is TGTGCCAGCATTTCTACTACAGGGGCATTTTACTACGAGCAGTACTTC.

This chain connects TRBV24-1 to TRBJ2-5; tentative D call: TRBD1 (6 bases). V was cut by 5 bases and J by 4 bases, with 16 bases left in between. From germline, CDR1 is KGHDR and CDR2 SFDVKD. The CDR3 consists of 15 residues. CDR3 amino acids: CATSGSTGSGETQYF. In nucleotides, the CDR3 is TGTGCCACCAGTGGCTCGACAGGTTCTGGAGAGACCCAGTACTTC.

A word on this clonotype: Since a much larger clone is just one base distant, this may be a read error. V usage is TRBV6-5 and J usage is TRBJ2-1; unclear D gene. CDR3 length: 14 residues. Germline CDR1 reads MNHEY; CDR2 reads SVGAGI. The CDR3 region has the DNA TGTGCCAGCAGTCTCCAGAGCTCCTACAATGGGCAGTTCTTC. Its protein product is CASSLQSSYNGQFF.

CDR3 loop: CASSYGQGGGNTIYF. CDR3 coding DNA: TGCGCCAGCAGCTATGGACAGGGAGGAGGAAACACCATATATTTT. The chain employs TRBV5-1 and TRBJ1-3, with TRBD1 matching 8 bases. Germline CDR1 SGHRS, CDR2 YFSETQ. This CDR3 comprises 15 residues. With 3 bases clipped from V and 4 bases from J, the junction kept 6 bases outside the gene matches.

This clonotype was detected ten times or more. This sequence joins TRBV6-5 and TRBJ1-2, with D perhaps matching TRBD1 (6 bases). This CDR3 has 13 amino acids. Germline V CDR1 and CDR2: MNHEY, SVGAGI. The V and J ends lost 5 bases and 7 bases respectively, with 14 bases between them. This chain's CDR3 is CASSATGSGGYTF. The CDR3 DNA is TGTGCCAGCAGTGCTACAGGGTCCGGTGGCTACACCTTC.

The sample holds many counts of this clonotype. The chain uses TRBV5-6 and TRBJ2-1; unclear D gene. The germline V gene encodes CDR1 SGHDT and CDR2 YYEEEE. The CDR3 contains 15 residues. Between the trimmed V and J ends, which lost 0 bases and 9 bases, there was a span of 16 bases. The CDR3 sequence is CASSLEGSLAGEQFF. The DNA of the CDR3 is TGTGCCAGCAGCTTGGAAGGGTCCTTGGCAGGTGAGCAGTTCTTC.

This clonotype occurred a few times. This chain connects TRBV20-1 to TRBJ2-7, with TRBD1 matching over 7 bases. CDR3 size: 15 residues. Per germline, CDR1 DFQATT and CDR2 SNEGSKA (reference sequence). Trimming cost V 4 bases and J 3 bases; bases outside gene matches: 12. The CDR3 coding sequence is TGCAGTGCTACCGAGCCGGGACAGCTTTACTACGAGCAGTACTTC. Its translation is CSATEPGQLYYEQYF.

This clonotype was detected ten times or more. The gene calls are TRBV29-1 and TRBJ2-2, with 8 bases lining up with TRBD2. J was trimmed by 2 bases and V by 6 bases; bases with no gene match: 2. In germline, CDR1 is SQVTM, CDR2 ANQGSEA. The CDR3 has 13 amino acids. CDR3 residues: CSVLAVNTGELFF. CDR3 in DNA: TGCAGCGTACTAGCGGTTAACACCGGGGAGCTGTTTTTT.

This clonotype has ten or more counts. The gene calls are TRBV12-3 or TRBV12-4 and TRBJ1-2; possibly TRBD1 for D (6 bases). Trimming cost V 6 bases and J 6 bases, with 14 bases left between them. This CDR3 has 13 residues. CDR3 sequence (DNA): TGTGCCAGCAGCTCCGGGGGCGGGGATGGCTACACCTTC. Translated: CASSSGGGDGYTF.

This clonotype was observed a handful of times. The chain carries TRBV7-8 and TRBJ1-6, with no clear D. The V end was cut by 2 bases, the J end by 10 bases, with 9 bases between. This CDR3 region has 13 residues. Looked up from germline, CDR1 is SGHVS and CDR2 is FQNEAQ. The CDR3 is CASSLPPGSPLHF. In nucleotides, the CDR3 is TGTGCCAGCAGCTTACCCCCGGGCTCACCCCTCCACTTT.

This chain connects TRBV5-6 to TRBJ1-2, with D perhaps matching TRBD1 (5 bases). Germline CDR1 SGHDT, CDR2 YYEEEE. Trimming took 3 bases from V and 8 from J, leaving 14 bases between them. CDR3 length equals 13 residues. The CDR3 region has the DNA TGTGCCAGCAGCTCTTACGTGGACACCGGCTACACCTTC. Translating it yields CASSSYVDTGYTF.

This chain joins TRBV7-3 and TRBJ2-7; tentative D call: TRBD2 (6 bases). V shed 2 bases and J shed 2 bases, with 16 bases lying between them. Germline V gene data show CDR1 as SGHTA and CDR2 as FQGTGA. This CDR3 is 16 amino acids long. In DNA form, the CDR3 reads TGTGCCAGCAGCTTACTCGGCGGGACGGCGACCTACGAGCAGTACTTC. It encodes CASSLLGGTATYEQYF.

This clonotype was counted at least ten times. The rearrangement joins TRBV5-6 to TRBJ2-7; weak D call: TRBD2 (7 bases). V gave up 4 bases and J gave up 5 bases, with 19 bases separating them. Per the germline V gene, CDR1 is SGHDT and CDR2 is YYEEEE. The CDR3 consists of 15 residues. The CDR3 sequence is CASSSGDTGYDEQYF. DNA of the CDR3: TGTGCCAGCAGCAGCGGGGACACGGGATACGACGAGCAGTACTTC.

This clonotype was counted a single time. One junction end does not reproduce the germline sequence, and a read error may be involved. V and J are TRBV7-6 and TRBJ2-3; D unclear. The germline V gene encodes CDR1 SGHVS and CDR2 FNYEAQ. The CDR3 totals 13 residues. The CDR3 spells CAGSHWMGDTQYF. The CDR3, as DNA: TGTGCCGGCAGCCACTGGATGGGGGATACGCAGTATTTT.

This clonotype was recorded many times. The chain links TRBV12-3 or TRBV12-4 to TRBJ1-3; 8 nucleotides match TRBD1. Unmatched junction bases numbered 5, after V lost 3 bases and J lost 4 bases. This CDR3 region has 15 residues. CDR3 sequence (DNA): TGTGCCAGCAGTTTTTCAGGGGGCATGGGAAACACCATATATTTT. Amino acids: CASSFSGGMGNTIYF.